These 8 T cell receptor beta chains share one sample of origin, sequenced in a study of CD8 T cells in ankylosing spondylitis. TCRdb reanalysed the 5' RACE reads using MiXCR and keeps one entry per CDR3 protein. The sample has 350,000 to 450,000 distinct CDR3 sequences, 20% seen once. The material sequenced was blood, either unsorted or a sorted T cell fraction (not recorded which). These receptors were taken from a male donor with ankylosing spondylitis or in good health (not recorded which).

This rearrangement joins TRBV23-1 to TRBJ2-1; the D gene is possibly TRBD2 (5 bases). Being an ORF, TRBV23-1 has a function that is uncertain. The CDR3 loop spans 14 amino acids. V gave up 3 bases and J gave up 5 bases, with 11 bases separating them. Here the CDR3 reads CASSHSRANNEQFF. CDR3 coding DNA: TGCGCCAGCAGTCATTCGAGGGCTAACAATGAGCAGTTCTTC.

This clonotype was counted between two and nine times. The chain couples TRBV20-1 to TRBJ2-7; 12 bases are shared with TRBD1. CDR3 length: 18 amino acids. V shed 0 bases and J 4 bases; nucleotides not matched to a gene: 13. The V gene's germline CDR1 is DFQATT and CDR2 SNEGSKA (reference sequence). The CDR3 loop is CSARDVGDGTGGWYEQYF. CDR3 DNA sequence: TGCAGTGCTAGAGATGTGGGGGACGGGACAGGGGGCTGGTACGAGCAGTACTTC.

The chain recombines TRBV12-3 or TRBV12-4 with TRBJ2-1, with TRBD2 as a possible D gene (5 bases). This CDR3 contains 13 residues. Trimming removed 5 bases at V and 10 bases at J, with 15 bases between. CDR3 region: CASSTLAGGEQFF. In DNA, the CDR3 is TGTGCCAGCAGTACTCTCGCGGGCGGCGAGCAGTTCTTC.

CDR3 in amino acids: CASSPGSGADYEQYF. DNA for the CDR3: TGCGCCAGCAGTCCCGGGTCAGGGGCGGACTACGAGCAGTACTTC. The V gene is TRBV4-1, the J gene TRBJ2-7; a possible D gene is TRBD1 (6 bases). Germline lookup yields CDR1 MGHRA and CDR2 YSYEKL. The CDR3 sequence is 15 residues long. V lost 6 bases to trimming and J lost 3 bases, with 18 bases between them.

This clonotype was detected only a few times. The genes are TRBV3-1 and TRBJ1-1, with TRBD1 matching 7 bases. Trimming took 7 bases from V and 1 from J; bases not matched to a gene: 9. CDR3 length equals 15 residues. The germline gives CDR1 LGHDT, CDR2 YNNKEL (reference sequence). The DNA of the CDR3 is TGTGCCAGCACAACCACAGGGGTAGGGAACACTGAAGCTTTCTTT. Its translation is CASTTTGVGNTEAFF.

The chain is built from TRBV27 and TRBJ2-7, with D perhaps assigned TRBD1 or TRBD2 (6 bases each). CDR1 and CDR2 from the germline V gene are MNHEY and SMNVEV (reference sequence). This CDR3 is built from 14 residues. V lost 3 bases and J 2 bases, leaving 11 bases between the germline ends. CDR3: CASSLRGVAYEQYF. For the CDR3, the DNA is TGTGCCAGCAGTTTGAGGGGGGTGGCCTACGAGCAGTACTTC.

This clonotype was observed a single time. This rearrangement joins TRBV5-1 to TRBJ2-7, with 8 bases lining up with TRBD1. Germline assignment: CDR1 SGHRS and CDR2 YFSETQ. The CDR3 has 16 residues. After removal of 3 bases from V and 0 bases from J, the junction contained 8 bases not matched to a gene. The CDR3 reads CASSSGQGSHSYEQYF. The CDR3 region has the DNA TGCGCCAGCAGCTCCGGACAGGGCTCCCACTCCTACGAGCAGTACTTC. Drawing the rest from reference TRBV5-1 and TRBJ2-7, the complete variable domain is KAGVTQTPRYLIKTRGQQVTLSCSPISGHRSVSWYQQTPGQGLQFLFEYFSETQRNKGNFPGRFSGRQFSNSRSEMNVSTLELGDSALYLCASSSGQGSHSYEQYFGPGTRLTVT.

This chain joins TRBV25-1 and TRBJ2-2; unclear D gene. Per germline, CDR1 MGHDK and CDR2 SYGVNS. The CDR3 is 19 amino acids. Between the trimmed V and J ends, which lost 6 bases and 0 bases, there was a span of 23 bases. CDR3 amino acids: CASSPGLRCFPSNTGELFF. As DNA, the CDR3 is TGTGCCAGCAGCCCCGGGCTCCGCTGCTTCCCCTCGAACACCGGGGAGCTGTTTTTT.